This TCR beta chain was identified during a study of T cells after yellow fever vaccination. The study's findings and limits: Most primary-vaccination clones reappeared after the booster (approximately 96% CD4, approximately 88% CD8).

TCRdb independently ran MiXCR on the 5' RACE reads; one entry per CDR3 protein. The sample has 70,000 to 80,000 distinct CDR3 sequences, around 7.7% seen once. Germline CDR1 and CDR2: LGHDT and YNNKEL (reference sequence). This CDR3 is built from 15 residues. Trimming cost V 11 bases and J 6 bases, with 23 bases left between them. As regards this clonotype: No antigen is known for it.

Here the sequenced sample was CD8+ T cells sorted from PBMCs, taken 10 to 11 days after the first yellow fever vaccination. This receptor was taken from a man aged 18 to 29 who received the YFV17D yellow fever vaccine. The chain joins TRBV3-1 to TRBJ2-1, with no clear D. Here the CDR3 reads CACCQYSGPFNEQFF. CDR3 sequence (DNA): TGTGCCTGCTGCCAGTATAGTGGACCCTTCAATGAGCAGTTCTTC.